The T cell receptor (beta chain) under discussion was sequenced for a study of blood T cell repertoires in COVID-19. Study details: Samples of COVID-19 (acute and convalescent) were obtained from the United States, Italy and Spain. From T cells, B-cell-depleted T cells, or PBMCs came the material, which was cDNA or gDNA.

Original analysis: Amplification of reference gene primers was used by the study to estimate nucleated cell counts. Profiling relied on immunoSEQ multiplex PCR, and the TCRdb table lists in-frame clones only, not all of them. Clone size and V and J calls were adopted from that table, with D and trimming inferred from the DNA. This sample has roughly 120,000 clones, with around four fifths found just once. Sequencing input: peripheral blood. This receptor was obtained from a woman aged 60-70 years with acute or convalescent COVID-19.

The CDR3 DNA reads as TGTGCCAGCAGCGTAGCCGGGGGGGCCTTAGGAGAGACCCAGTACTTC. It is translated as CASSVAGGALGETQYF. The chain recombines TRBV9 with TRBJ2-5; 8 bases line up with TRBD2. The trim removed 0 bases at V and 4 bases at J, leaving 8 bases unmatched. CDR3 size: 16 residues. From germline, CDR1 is SGDLS and CDR2 YYNGEE.